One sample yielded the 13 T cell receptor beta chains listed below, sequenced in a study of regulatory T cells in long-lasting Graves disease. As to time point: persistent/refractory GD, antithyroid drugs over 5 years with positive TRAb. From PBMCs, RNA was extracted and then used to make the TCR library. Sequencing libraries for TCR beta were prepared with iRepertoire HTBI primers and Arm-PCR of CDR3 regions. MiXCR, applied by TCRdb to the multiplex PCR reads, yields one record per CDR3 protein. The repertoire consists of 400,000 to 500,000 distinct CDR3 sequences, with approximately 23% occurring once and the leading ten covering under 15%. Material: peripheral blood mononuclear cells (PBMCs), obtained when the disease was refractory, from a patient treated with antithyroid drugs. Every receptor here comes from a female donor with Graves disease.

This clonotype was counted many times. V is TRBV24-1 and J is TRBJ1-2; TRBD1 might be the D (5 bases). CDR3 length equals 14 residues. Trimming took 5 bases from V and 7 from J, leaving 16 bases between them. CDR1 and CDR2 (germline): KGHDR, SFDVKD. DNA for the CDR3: TGTGCCACCAGTGGGGGACTCCTAGATGGTGGCTACACCTTC. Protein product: CATSGGLLDGGYTF.

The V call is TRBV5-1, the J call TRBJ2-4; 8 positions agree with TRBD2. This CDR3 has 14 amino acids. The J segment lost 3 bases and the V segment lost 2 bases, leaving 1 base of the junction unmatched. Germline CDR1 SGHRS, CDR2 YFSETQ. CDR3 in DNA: TGCGCCAGCAGCTTAGCGGGAGTCAAAAACATTCAGTACTTC. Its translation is CASSLAGVKNIQYF. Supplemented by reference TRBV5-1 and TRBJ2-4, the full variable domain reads KAGVTQTPRYLIKTRGQQVTLSCSPISGHRSVSWYQQTPGQGLQFLFEYFSETQRNKGNFPGRFSGRQFSNSRSEMNVSTLELGDSALYLCASSLAGVKNIQYFGAGTRLSVL.

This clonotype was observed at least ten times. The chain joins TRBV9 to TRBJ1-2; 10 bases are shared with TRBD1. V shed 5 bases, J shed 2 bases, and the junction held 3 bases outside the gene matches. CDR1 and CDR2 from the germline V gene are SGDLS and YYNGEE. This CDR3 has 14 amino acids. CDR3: CASSLTGGNYGYTF. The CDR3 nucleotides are TGTGCCAGCAGTTTGACAGGGGGCAACTATGGCTACACCTTC. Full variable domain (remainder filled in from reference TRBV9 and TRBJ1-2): DSGVTQTPKHLITATGQRVTLRCSPRSGDLSVYWYQQSLDQGLQFLIQYYNGEERAKGNILERFSAQQFPDLHSELNLSSLELGDSALYFCASSLTGGNYGYTFGSGTRLTVV.

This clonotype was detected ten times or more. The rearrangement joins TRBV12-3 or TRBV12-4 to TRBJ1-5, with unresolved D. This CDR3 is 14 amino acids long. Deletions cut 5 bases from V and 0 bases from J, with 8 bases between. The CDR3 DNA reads TGTGCCAGCAGTCGGCCGGGTAGCAATCAGCCCCAGCATTTT. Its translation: CASSRPGSNQPQHF.

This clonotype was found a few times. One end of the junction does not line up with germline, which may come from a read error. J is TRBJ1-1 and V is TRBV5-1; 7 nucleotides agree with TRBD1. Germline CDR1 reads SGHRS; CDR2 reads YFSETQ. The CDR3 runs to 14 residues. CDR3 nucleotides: TGCGCCAGCAGCTCACAGGGGCAACGCACTGAAACTTTCTTT. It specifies CASSSQGQRTETFF.

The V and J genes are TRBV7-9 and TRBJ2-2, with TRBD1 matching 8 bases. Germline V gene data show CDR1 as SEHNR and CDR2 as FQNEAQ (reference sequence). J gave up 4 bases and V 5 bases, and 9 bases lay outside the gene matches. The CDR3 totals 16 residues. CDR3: CASSQPRDRPTGELFF. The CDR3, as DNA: TGTGCCAGCAGCCAACCCCGGGACAGGCCCACCGGGGAGCTGTTTTTT.

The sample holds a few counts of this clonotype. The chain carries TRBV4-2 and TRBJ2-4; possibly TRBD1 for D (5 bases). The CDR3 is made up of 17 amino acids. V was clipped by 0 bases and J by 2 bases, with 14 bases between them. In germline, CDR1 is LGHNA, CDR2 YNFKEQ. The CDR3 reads CASSQDPGSTSKNIQYF. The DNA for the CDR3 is TGTGCCAGCAGCCAAGATCCAGGGTCTACCTCCAAAAACATTCAGTACTTC.

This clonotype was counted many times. DNA of the CDR3: TGTGCCAGCAGTTTTTTGAGGTCCCTAGTAGTACGCGAGCAGTACTTC. Its protein product is CASSFLRSLVVREQYF. The chain is built from TRBV28 and TRBJ2-7; D uncertain. The germline CDR1 and CDR2 sequences are MDHEN and SYDVKM. CDR3 length: 16 amino acids. V lost 3 bases and J lost 6, with 21 bases in between. The complete variable domain, with remaining parts taken from reference TRBV28 and TRBJ2-7, reads DVKVTQSSRYLVKRTGEKVFLECVQDMDHENMFWYRQDPGLGLRLIYFSYDVKMKEKGDIPEGYSVSREKKERFSLILESASTNQTSMYLCASSFLRSLVVREQYFGPGTRLTVT.

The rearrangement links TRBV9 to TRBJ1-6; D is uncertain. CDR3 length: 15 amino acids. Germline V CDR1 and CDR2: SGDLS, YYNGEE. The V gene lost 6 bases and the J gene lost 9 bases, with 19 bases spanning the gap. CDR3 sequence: CASNTVWGGSSPLHF. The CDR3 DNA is TGTGCCAGCAACACTGTCTGGGGTGGGAGTTCACCCCTCCACTTT.

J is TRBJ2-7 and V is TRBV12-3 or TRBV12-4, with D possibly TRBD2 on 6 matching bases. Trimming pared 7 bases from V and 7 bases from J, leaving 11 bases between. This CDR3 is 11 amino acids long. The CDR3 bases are TGTGCCAGCACCTTTGGGGGGGAGCAGTACTTC. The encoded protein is CASTFGGEQYF.

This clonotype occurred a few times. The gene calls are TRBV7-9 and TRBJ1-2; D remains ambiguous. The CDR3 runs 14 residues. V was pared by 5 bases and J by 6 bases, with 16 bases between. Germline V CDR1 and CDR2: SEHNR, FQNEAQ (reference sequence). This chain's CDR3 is CASSLLDNIDGYTF. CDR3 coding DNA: TGTGCCAGCAGCCTACTAGACAATATCGATGGCTACACCTTC.

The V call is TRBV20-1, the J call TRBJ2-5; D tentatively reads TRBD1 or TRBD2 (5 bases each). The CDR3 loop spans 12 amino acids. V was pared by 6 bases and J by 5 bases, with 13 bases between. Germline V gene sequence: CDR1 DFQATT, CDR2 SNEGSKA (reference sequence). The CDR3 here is CSARGYLETQYF. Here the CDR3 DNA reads TGCAGTGCCCGGGGCTATTTGGAGACCCAGTACTTC.

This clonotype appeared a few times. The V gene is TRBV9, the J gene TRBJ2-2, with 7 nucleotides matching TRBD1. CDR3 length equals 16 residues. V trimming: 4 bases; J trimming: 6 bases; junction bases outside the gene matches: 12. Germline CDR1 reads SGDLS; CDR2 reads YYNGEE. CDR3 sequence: CASSLEGAAPAGELFF. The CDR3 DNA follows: TGTGCCAGCAGCCTAGAGGGGGCTGCCCCCGCCGGGGAGCTGTTTTTT. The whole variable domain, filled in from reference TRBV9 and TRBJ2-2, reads DSGVTQTPKHLITATGQRVTLRCSPRSGDLSVYWYQQSLDQGLQFLIQYYNGEERAKGNILERFSAQQFPDLHSELNLSSLELGDSALYFCASSLEGAAPAGELFFGEGSRLTVL.